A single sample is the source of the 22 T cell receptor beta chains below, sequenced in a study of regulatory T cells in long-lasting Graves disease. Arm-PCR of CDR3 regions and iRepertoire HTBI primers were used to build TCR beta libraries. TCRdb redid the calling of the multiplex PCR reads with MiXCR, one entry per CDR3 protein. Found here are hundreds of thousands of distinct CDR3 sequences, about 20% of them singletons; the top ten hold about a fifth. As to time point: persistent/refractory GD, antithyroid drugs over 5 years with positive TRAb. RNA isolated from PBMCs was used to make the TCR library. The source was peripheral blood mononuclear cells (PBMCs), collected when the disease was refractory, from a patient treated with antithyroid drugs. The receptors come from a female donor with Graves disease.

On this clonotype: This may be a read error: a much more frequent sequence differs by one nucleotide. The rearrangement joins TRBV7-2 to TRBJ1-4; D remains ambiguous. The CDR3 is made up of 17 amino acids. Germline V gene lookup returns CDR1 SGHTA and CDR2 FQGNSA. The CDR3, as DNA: TGTGCCAGCAGCTTAGTCCCTACGACGGCTGGCGATGAAAAACCGTTTTTT. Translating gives CASSLVPTTAGDEKPFF.

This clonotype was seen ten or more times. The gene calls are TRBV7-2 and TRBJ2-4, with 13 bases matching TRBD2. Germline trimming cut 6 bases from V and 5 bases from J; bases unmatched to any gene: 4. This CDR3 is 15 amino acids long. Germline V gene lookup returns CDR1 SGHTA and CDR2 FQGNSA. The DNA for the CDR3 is TGTGCCAGCAGGGGGACTAGCGGGACGGAAAACATTCAGTACTTC. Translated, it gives CASRGTSGTENIQYF.

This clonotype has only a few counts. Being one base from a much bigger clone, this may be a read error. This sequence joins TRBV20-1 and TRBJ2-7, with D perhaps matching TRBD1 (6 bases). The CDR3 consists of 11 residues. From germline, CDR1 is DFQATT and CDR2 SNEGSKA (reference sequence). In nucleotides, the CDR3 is TGCAGTGCCCAGGACAGCCACGAGCTGTACTTC. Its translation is CSAQDSHELYF.

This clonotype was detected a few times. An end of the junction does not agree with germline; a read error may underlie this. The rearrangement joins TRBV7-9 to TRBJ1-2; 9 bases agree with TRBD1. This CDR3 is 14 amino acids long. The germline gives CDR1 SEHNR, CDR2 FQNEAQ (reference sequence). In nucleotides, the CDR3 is TGCGCCAGCAGCAGCCCCGGACAGGGGCGAGGCTACACCTTC. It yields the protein CASSSPGQGRGYTF.

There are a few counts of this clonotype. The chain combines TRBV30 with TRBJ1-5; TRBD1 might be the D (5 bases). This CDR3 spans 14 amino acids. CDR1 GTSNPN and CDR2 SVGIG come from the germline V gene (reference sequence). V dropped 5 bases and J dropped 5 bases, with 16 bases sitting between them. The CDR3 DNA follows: TGTGCCTGGGGCCCGGGACCCGGATATCAGCCCCAGCATTTT. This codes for CAWGPGPGYQPQHF.

CDR3 sequence (DNA): TGTGCCAGCTCACCTCTCCTGGGGTTGGAGCAGTACTTC. Translating it yields CASSPLLGLEQYF. V and J are TRBV18 and TRBJ2-7; D call uncertain. The V end was cut by 3 bases, the J end by 7 bases, with 13 bases between. Germline CDR1 and CDR2: KGHSH and LQKENI. The CDR3 has 13 residues.

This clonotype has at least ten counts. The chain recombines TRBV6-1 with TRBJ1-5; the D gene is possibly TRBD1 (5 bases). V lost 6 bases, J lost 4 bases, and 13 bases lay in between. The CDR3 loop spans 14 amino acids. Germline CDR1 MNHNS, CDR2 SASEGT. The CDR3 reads CASRAGTTNQPQHF. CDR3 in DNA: TGTGCCAGCAGGGCCGGGACGACAAATCAGCCCCAGCATTTT.

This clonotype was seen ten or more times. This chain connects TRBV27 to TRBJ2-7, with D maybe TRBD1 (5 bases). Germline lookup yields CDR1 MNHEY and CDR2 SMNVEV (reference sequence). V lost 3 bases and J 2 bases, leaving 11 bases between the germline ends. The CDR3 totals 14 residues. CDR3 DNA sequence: TGTGCCAGCAGTTTCCAGGGCGGCCCCTACGAGCAGTACTTC. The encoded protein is CASSFQGGPYEQYF.

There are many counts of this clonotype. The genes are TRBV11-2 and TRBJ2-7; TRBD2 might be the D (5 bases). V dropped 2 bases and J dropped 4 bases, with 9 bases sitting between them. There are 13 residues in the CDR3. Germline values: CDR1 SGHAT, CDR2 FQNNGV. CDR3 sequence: CASSLWEKYEQYF. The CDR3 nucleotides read TGTGCCAGCAGCTTATGGGAGAAGTACGAGCAGTACTTC.

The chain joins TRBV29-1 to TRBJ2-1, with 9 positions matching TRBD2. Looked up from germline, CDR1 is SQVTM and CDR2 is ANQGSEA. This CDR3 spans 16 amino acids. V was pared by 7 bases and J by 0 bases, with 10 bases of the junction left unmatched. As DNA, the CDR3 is TGCAGCGCCGAAGACCTTAGCGGGAGCTCCTACAATGAGCAGTTCTTC. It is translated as CSAEDLSGSSYNEQFF.

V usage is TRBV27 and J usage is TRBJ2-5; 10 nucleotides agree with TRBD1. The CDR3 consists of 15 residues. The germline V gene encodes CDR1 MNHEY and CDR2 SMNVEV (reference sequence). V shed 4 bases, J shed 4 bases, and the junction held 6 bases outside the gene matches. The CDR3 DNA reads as TGTGCCAGCAGTTCCGGGACAGGGGTGGTAGAGACCCAGTACTTC. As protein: CASSSGTGVVETQYF.

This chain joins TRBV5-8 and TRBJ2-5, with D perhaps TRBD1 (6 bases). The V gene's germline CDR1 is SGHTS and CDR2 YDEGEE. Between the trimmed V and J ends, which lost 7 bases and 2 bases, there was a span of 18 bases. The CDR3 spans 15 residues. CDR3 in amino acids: CASGPTGYPQETQYF. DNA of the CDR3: TGTGCCAGCGGCCCGACAGGTTACCCACAAGAGACCCAGTACTTC.

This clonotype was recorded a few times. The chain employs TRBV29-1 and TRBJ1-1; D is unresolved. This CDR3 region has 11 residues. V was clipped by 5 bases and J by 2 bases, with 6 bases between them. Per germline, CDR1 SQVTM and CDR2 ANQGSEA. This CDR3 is CSVFGNTEAFF. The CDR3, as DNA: TGCAGCGTTTTCGGTAACACTGAAGCTTTCTTT.

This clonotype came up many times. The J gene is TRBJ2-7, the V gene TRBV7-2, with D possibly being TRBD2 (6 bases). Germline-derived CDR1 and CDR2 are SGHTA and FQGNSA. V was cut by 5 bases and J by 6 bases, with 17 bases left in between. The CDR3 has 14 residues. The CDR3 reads CASSQAYGSTEQYF. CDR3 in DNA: TGTGCCAGCAGCCAAGCATACGGGAGCACCGAGCAGTACTTC.

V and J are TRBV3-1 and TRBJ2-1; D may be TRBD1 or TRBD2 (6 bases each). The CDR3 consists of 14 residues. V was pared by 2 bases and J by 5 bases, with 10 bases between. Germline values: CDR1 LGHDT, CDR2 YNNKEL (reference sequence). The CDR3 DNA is TGTGCCAGCAGCCAACCGGGGGCCCACAATGAGCAGTTCTTC. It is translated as CASSQPGAHNEQFF.

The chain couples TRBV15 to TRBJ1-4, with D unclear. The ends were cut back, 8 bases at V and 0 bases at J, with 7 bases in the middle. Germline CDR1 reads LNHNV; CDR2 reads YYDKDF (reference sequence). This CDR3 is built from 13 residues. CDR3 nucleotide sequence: TGTGCCACCCAGAGGGCAACTAATGAAAAACTGTTTTTT. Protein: CATQRATNEKLFF.

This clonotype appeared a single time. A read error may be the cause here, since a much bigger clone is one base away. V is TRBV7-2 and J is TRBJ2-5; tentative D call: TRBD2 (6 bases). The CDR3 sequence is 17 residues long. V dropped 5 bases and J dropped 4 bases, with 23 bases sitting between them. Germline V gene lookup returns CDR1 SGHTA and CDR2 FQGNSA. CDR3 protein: CASSRKIEGAGGETQYF. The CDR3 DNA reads TGTGCCAGCAGCCGAAAGATAGAGGGAGCGGGTGGAGAGACCCAGTACTTC.

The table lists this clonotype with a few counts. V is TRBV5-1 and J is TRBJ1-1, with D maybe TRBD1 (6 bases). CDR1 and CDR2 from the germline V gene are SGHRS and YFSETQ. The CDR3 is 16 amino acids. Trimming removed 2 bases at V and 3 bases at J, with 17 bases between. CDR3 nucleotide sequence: TGCGCCAGCAGCTTTCCCCTCCGGGGGCCGGACACTGAAGCTTTCTTT. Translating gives CASSFPLRGPDTEAFF.

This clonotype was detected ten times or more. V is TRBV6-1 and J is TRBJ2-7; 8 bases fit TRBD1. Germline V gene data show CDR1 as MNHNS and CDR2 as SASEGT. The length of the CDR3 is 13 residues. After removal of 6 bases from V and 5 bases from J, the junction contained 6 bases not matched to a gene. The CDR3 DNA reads TGTGCCAGCAGAAAGGACAGGGTGAACGAGCAGTACTTC. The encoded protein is CASRKDRVNEQYF.

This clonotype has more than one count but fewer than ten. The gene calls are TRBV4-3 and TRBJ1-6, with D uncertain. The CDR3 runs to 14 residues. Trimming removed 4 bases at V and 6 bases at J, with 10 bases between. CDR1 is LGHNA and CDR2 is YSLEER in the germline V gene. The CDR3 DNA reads TGCGCCAGCAGCCTCGGACGGATTAATTCACCCCTCCACTTT. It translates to CASSLGRINSPLHF.

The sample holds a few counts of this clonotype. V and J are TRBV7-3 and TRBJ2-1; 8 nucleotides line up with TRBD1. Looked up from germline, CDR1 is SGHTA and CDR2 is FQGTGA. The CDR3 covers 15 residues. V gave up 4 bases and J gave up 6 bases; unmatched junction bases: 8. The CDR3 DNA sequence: TGTGCCAGCAGCTCCCGGGACAGGCTTAGCAATGAGCAGTTCTTC. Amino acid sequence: CASSSRDRLSNEQFF.

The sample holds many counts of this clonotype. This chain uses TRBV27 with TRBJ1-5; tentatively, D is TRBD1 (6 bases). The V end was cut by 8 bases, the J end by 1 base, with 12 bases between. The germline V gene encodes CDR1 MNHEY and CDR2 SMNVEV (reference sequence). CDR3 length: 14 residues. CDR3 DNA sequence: TGTGCCAGCGCCCCAGGGGACAGCAATCAGCCCCAGCATTTT. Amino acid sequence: CASAPGDSNQPQHF.